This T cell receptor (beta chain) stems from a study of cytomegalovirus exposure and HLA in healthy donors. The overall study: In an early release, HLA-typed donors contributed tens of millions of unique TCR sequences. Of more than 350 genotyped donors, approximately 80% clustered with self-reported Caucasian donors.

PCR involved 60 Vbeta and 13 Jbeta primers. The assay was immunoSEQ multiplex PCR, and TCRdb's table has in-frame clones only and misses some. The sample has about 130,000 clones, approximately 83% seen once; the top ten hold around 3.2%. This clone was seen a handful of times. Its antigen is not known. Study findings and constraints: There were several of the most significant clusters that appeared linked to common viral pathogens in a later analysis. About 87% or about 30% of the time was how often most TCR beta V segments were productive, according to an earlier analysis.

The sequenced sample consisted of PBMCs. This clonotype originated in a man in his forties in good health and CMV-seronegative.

CDR3: CASSPNRQGSRPGETQYF. In DNA, the CDR3 is TGCGCCAGCAGCCCTAACCGACAGGGCTCCCGGCCGGGGGAGACCCAGTACTTC. The chain employs TRBV5-1 and TRBJ2-5, with 7 positions matching TRBD1. The CDR3 sequence is 18 residues long. Germline-derived CDR1 and CDR2 are SGHRS and YFSETQ. V shed 4 bases, J shed 5 bases, and the junction held 20 bases outside the gene matches.